This TCR beta chain was sequenced in a study of Graves' ophthalmopathy and Graves' hyperthyroidism. General observations from the study: For predicting ophthalmopathy progression, the model had 70.59% sensitivity and 72% to 85% specificity.

RNA transcripts were the template, and TCR beta CDR3 regions were amplified from them. Second-round multiplex PCR followed a first-round RT-PCR using HTBI primers. From the multiplex PCR reads, TCRdb called clonotypes with MiXCR, one entry per CDR3 protein. Among about 390,000 distinct CDR3 sequences listed, 15% to 20% were seen once. This clonotype was recorded many times. The antigen is not known. The CDR3 length is 12 residues. Trimming pared 4 bases from V and 8 bases from J, leaving 14 bases between. CDR1 GTSNPN and CDR2 SVGIG come from the germline V gene (reference sequence). Sampling approximately 11 ml of fresh peripheral blood provided the PBMCs.

The clonotype comes from an adult woman with stable Graves' hyperthyroidism. V usage is TRBV30 and J usage is TRBJ1-2, with D tentatively TRBD1 (6 bases). Sequencing was done on a sample of peripheral blood. CDR3 DNA sequence: TGTGCCTGGACCCCACAGGGTGGAGGCTACACCTTC. This translates into CAWTPQGGGYTF.